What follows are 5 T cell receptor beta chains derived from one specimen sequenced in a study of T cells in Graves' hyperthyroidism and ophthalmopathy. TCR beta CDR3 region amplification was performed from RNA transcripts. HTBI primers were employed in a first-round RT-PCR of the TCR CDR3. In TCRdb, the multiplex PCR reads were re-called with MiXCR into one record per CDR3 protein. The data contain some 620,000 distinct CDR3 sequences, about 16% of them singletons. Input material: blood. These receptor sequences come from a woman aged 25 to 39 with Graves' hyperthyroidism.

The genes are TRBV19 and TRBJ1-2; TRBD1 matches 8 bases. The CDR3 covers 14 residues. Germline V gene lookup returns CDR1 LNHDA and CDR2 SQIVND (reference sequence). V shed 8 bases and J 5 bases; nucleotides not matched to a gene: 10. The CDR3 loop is CASRPGTGNYGYTF. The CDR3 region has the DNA TGTGCCAGTCGACCCGGGACAGGCAATTATGGCTACACCTTC.

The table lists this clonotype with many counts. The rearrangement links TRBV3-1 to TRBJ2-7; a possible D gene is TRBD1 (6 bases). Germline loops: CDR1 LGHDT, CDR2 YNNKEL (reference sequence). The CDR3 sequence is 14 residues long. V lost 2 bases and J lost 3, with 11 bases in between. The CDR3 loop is CASSQRGQSYEQYF. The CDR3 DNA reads TGTGCCAGCAGCCAACGAGGACAGAGCTACGAGCAGTACTTC.

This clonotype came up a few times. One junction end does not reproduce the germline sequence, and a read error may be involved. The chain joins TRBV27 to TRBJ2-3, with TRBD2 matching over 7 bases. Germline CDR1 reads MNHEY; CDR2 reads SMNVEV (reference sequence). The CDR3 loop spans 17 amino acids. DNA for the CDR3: TGTGCCAGCAGTCCCCGTGGGGGGGAAGTTGGCACAGATGCGCAGTATTTT. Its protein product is CASSPRGGEVGTDAQYF.

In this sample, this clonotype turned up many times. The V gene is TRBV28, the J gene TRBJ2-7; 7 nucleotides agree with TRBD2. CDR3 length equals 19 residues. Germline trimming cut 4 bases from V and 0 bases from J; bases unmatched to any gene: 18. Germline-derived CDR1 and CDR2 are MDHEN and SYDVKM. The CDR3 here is CASSSPEGGLAVSSYEQYF. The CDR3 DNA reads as TGTGCCAGCAGTTCGCCCGAGGGTGGTCTAGCGGTAAGCTCCTACGAGCAGTACTTC.

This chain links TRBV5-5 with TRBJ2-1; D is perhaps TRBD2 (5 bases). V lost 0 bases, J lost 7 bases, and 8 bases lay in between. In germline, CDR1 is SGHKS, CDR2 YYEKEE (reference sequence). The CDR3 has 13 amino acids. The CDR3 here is CASSLGPGNEQFF. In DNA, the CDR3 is TGTGCCAGCAGCTTGGGTCCGGGGAATGAGCAGTTCTTC.